The sequence of this TCR beta chain was determined in a study of T cells after yellow fever vaccination. Study-level results: Clonotype sharing between CD4 and CD8 compartments was small.

This clonotype has ten or more counts. Its specificity is not known. A process of 5'RACE template switching, which added a universal primer site and UMIs, was used to make TCR cDNA. TCRdb processed the 5' RACE reads anew with MiXCR; each CDR3 protein has one entry. The table includes about 260,000 distinct CDR3 sequences, around 3.5% detected once. Germline values: CDR1 ENHRY, CDR2 SYGVKD. Trimming took off 2 bases at V and 0 bases at J, with 16 bases between the two ends. The CDR3 runs to 17 residues. The sequence was obtained from a man between 18 and 29 years old who received the YFV17D yellow fever vaccine. The chain joins TRBV10-3 to TRBJ1-2; D gene uncertain. The sample consisted of PBMCs, taken 15 days after the yellow fever booster vaccination. The CDR3 reads CAISEPFSREANYGYTF. DNA of the CDR3: TGTGCCATCAGTGAGCCCTTTAGTCGAGAGGCTAACTATGGCTACACCTTC.